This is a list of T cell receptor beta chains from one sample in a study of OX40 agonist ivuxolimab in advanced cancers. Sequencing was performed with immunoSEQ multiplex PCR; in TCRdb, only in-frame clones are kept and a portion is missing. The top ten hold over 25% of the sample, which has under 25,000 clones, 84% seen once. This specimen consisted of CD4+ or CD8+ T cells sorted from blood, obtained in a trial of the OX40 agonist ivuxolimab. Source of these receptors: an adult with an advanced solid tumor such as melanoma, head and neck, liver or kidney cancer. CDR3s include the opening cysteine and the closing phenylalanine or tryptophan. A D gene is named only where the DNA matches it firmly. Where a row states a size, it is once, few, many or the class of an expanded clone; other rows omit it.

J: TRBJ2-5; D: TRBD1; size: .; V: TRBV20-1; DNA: TGCAGTGCCCCACGACAGGGAGCCCAGTACTTC; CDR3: CSAPRQGAQYF
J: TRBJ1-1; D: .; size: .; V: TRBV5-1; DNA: TGCGCCAGCAGCTTGGAGGTTTGGCACACTGAAGCTTTCTTT; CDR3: CASSLEVWHTEAFF
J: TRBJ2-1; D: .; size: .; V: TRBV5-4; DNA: TGTGCCAGCAGCTTGGAACCGGGTACCTCCTACAATGAGCAGTTCTTC; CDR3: CASSLEPGTSYNEQFF
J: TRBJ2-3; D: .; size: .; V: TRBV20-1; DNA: TGCAGTGCCCCTAACGCAGATACGCAGTATTTT; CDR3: CSAPNADTQYF
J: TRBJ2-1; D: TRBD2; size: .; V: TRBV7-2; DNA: TGTGCCAGCAGCTCTTCTAGCGGGAGGGGCTCCTACAATGAGCAGTTCTTC; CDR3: CASSSSSGRGSYNEQFF
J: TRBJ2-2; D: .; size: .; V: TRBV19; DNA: TGTGCCAGTAGTGGCCTGCAGGGGTCAACCTCCTCTCTCACCGGGGAGCTGTTTTTT; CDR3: CASSGLQGSTSSLTGELFF
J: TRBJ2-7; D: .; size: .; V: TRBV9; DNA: TGTGCCAGCAGCCCCCGGACGGTGAGCTCCTACGAGCAGTACTTC; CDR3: CASSPRTVSSYEQYF
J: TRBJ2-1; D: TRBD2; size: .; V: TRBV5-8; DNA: TGTGCCAGCAGCTTGGGTTCACTAGCGGAGACCAATGAGCAGTTCTTC; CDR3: CASSLGSLAETNEQFF
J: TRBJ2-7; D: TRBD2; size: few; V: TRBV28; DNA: TGTGCCAGCAGATCCTGGGGGGGTACCTACGAGCAGTACTTC; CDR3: CASRSWGGTYEQYF
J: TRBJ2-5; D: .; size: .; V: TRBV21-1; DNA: TGTGCCAGCATCCGGGACAGGGGGTTCTTAATGGAGACCCAGTACTTC; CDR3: CASIRDRGFLMETQYF
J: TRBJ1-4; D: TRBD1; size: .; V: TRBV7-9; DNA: TGTGCCAGCAGCTTAAGACAGGGAGAAAAACTGTTTTTT; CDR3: CASSLRQGEKLFF
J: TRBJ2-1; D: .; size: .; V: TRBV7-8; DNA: TGTGCCAGCAGCCCCCTAAGTAGCGTGCCCTACAATGAGCAGTTCTTC; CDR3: CASSPLSSVPYNEQFF
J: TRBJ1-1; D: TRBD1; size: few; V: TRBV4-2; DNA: TGTGCCAGCAGCCAAGCGACAGGGATACCTGAAGCTTTCTTT; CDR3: CASSQATGIPEAFF
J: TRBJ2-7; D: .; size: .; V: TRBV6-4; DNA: TGTGCCAGCAGTGTTAAACAGGGTTCCGAGCAGTACTTC; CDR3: CASSVKQGSEQYF
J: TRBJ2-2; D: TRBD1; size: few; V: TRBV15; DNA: TGTGCCACCAGCAGCTCCCAGGGGACAGCGCTCGGGGAGCTGTTTTTT; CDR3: CATSSSQGTALGELFF
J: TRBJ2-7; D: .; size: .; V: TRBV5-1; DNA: TGCGCCAGCAGCTTGAACAAATACGAGCAGTACTTC; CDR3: CASSLNKYEQYF
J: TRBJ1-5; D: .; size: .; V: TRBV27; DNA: TGTGCCAGCAGGGCCTATGAGGGACAGCCCCAGCATTTT; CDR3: CASRAYEGQPQHF
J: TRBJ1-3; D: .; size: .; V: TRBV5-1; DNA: TGCGCCAGCAGCTTGGGGCCCTCCGAGGCTGGAAACACCATATATTTT; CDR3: CASSLGPSEAGNTIYF
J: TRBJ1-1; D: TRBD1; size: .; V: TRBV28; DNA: TGTGCCAGCAGTTTTAGGGGACAGTATACGCAGGCTGAAGCTTTCTTT; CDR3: CASSFRGQYTQAEAFF
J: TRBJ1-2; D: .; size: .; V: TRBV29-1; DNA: TGCAGCGTTGAAGCGAGGACAGCTTCTAACTATGGCTACACCTTC; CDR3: CSVEARTASNYGYTF
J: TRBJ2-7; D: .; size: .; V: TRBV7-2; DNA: TGTGCCAGCAGCTTAGTGGTGGGGACGACCTACGAGCAGTACTTC; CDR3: CASSLVVGTTYEQYF
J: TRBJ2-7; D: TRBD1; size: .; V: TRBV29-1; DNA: TGCAGCGTTGGGACAGGGTCCTCCTACGAGCAGTACTTC; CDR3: CSVGTGSSYEQYF